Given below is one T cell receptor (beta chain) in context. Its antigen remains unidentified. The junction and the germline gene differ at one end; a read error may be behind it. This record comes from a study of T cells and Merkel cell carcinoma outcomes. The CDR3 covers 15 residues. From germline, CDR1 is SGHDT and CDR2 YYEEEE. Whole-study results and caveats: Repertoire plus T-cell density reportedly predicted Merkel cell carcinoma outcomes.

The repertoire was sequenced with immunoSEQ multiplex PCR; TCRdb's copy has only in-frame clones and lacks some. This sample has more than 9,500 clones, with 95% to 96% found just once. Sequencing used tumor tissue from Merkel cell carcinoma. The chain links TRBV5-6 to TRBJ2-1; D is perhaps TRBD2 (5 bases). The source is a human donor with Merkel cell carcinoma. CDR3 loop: CASSDAPGLYNEQFF. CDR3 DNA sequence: TGTGCTAGCAGCGACGCCCCCGGACTCTACAATGAGCAGTTCTTC.